This T cell receptor (beta chain) originates from a study of regulatory T cells in long-lasting Graves disease. Construction of the TCR beta libraries employed iRepertoire HTBI primers in conjunction with Arm-PCR of CDR3 regions. Using its own MiXCR run on the multiplex PCR reads, TCRdb lists one record per CDR3 protein. The sample contains about 460,000 distinct CDR3 sequences, 12% to 15% of which appear only once. Described time point: newly diagnosed GD, antithyroid drugs for less than 3 months. Following extraction of RNA from PBMCs, that RNA was used to make the TCR library. In each case, Graves' disease was diagnosed per American Thyroid Association guidelines. This clonotype was detected a few times. Its matching antigen is unknown. Germline-derived CDR1 and CDR2 are SNHLY and FYNNEI. The CDR3 sequence is 16 residues long. Between the trimmed V and J ends, which lost 5 bases and 1 base, there was a span of 15 bases.

Findings and caveats of the study: Persistent disease samples used TRBV28, TRBJ1-2 and TRBJ2-5 preferentially.

Separately, the same data were catalogued under a study of T cells in Graves' hyperthyroidism and ophthalmopathy. That study adds: Each diagnosis was grounded in clinical symptoms, serum thyroxine and TRAb, thyroid ultrasound, and orbital computed tomography. A first-round RT-PCR of the TCR CDR3 used the HTBI primer set.

The gene calls are TRBV2 and TRBJ1-5; D might be TRBD1 (5 bases). This TCR derives from a woman aged 45-65 years with Graves disease. The sample consisted of peripheral blood mononuclear cells (PBMCs), taken at new diagnosis, from a patient treated with antithyroid drugs. DNA for the CDR3: TGTGCCAGCAGTCCCGCCTTGCAGGGCAGCAATCAGCCCCAGCATTTT. Protein sequence: CASSPALQGSNQPQHF. The full variable domain, in which reference TRBV2 and TRBJ1-5 provide the parts outside the CDR3, is EPEVTQTPSHQVTQMGQEVILRCVPISNHLYFYWYRQILGQKVEFLVSFYNNEISEKSEIFDDQFSVERPDGSNFTLKIRSTKLEDSAMYFCASSPALQGSNQPQHFGDGTRLSIL.